This TCR beta chain was obtained from a study of T cell clonotyping in hematopoietic cell transplantation. Broader study findings: Few recipient clonotypes overlapped donors; over 95% were de novo at given depth. Pathologically expanded recipient clonotypes increased progressively from day 30 to day 180 as diversity fell. No sorting was done, leaving CD4 and CD8 contributions mixed. Higher Inverse Simpson Index values in graft donor and pretransplant recipient predicted broader posttransplant TCR diversity.

About this clone: The antigen is not known.

The table came from immunoSEQ multiplex PCR; TCRdb's copy has only in-frame clones and leaves some out. Of around 15,000 clones in the sample, around 98% were seen once. The sequenced sample was peripheral blood mononuclear cells, obtained 30 days after allogeneic stem cell transplant. The source of this sequence is a female patient aged 50-65 years who had an allogeneic stem cell transplant from an unrelated donor, so T cells may come from the graft donor. Some clones in this sample may be carry-over from other donors' samples.

CDR3 sequence (DNA): TGTGCCAGTAGTAGGACAGGGGGGGAGACCCAGTACTTC. Encoded protein: CASSRTGGETQYF. The chain uses TRBV19 and TRBJ2-5, with 10 bases that match TRBD1. This CDR3 has 13 amino acids. Germline CDR1 and CDR2: LNHDA and SQIVND (reference sequence). V lost 4 bases to trimming and J lost 5 bases; unmatched junction nucleotides: 1.